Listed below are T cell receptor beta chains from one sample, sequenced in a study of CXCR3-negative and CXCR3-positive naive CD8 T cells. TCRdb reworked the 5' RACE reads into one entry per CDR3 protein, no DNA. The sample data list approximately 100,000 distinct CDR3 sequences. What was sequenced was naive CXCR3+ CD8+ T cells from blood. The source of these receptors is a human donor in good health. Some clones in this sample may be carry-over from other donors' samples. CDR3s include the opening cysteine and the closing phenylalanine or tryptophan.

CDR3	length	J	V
CASSLPSGYTF	11	TRBJ1-2	TRBV7-9
CASSHRDIAGLRDTQYF	17	TRBJ2-3	TRBV4-1
CASSQDPSLSSYEQYF	16	TRBJ2-7	TRBV4-1
CASSYGETASYEQYF	15	TRBJ2-7	TRBV7-6
CASSTRQGPRVFGELFF	17	TRBJ2-2	TRBV6-5
CASSRTENTEAFF	13	TRBJ1-1	TRBV7-9
CASSFYRGVGSNQPQHF	17	TRBJ1-5	TRBV7-2
CASSLEGSLSNQPQHF	16	TRBJ1-5	TRBV7-2
CASSPIGGRNSPLHF	15	TRBJ1-6	TRBV7-2
CAISESRAGGPNNEQFF	17	TRBJ2-1	TRBV10-3
CSAPPTGEDGYTF	13	TRBJ1-2	TRBV29-1
CASSYTGEQFF	11	TRBJ2-1	TRBV6-5
CASSSNQETQYF	12	TRBJ2-5	TRBV5-4
CASNPLLAGERYEQYF	16	TRBJ2-7	TRBV28
CASSQTGPSLNTEAFF	16	TRBJ1-1	TRBV7-3
CASSYSSGNTIYF	13	TRBJ1-3	TRBV6-6
CASSLTGEADTQYF	14	TRBJ2-3	TRBV6-2/TRBV6-3
CASGQYAYQETQYF	14	TRBJ2-5	TRBV2
CAISASGSYNEQFF	14	TRBJ2-1	TRBV10-3
CATDPGRGLDGTDTQYF	17	TRBJ2-3	TRBV3-1
CSAFLVGELFF	11	TRBJ2-2	TRBV29-1
CASSQDRMAGLEQYF	15	TRBJ2-7	TRBV4-3
CASSYYPSGGGYTF	14	TRBJ1-2	TRBV6-5
CASSIGTGITEAFF	14	TRBJ1-1	TRBV19
CASSHANEQFF	11	TRBJ2-1	TRBV11-2
CASSLLAGVINEQFF	15	TRBJ2-1	TRBV7-2
CASSSRDREGTVYGYTF	17	TRBJ1-2	TRBV7-9
CASSQTLAGGMSDTQYF	17	TRBJ2-3	TRBV4-3
CASSLDSAGGNTEAFF	16	TRBJ1-1	TRBV5-1
CASSDLLKTYEQYF	14	TRBJ2-7	TRBV7-9
CASNPETGNEQFF	13	TRBJ2-1	TRBV6-6
CASSQDWGRSYNEQFF	16	TRBJ2-1	TRBV4-1
CASSLAQQFPYEQYF	15	TRBJ2-7	TRBV7-2
CAISEWGTDTQYF	13	TRBJ2-3	TRBV10-3
CSVRTGISYEQYF	13	TRBJ2-7	TRBV29-1
CASSQPDPDNEQFF	14	TRBJ2-1	TRBV4-2
CASSSDDTDTQYF	13	TRBJ2-3	TRBV7-3
CASSPTVADTQYF	13	TRBJ2-3	TRBV6-5
CASSLAGTNNEQFF	14	TRBJ2-1	TRBV28
CASSQAATYNEQFF	14	TRBJ2-1	TRBV28
CASSQSGTNVNYGYTF	16	TRBJ1-2	TRBV4-1
CAISEVAGSYNEQFF	15	TRBJ2-1	TRBV10-3
CASTFGSYNEQFF	13	TRBJ2-1	TRBV28